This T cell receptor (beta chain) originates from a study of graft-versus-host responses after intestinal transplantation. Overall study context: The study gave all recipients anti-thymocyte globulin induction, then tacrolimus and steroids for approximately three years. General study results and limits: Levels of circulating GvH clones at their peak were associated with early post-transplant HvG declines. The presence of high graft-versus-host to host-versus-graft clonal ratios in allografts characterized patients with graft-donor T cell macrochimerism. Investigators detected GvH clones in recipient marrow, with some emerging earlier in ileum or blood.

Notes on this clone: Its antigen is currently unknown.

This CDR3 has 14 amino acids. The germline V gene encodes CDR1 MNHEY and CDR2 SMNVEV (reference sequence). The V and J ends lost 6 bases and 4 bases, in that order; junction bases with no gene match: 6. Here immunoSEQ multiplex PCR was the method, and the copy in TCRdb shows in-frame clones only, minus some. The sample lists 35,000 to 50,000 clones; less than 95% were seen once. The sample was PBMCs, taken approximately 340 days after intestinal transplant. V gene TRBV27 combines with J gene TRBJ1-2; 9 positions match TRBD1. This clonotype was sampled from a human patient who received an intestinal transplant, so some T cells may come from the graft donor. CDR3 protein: CASSRDRVSYGYTF. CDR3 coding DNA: TGTGCCAGCAGCCGGGACAGGGTGTCCTATGGCTACACCTTC.